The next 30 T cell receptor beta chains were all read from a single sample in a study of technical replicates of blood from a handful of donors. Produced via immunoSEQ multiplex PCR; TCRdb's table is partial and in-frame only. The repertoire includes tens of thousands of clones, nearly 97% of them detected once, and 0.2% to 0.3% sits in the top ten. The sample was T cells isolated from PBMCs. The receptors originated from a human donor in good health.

In DNA, the CDR3 is TGTGCCAGCAGCGTTTCGGCCCGGGGGGCCAGCACAGATACGCAGTATTTT. This sequence encodes CASSVSARGASTDTQYF. V gene TRBV9 combines with J gene TRBJ2-3; D might be TRBD2 (7 bases). Looked up from germline, CDR1 is SGDLS and CDR2 is YYNGEE. CDR3 length equals 17 residues. Trimming removed 2 bases at V and 0 bases at J, with 16 bases between.

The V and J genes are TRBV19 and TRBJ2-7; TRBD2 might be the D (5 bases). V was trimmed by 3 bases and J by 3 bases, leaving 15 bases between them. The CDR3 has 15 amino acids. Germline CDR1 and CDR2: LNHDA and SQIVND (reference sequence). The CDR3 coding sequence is TGTGCCAGTAGTATCGGCGGGTCGACCCTCTACGAGCAGTACTTC. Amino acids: CASSIGGSTLYEQYF.

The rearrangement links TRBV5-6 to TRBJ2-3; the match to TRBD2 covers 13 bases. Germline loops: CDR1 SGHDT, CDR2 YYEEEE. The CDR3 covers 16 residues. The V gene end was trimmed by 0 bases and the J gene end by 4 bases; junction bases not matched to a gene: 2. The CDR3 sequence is CASSLGTSGSPDTQYF. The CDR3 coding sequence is TGTGCCAGCAGCTTGGGGACTAGCGGGAGTCCAGATACGCAGTATTTT.

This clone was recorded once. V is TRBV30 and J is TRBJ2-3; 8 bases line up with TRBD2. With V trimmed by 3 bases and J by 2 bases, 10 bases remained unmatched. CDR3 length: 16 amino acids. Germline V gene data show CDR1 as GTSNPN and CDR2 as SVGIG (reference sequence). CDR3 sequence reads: CAWSGKSGSITDTQYF. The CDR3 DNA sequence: TGTGCCTGGAGCGGGAAAAGCGGGAGTATCACAGATACGCAGTATTTT.

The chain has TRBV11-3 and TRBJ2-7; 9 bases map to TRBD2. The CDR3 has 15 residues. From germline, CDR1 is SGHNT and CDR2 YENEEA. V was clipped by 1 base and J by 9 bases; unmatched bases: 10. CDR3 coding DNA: TGTGCCAGCAGCTTAGTTGCGGGGGGGCAGTTGTTGCAGTACTTC. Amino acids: CASSLVAGGQLLQYF. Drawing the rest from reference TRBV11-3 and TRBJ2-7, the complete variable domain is EAGVVQSPRYKIIEKKQPVAFWCNPISGHNTLYWYLQNLGQGPELLIRYENEEAVDDSQLPKDRFSAERLKGVDSTLKIQPAELGDSAVYLCASSLVAGGQLLQYFGPGTRLTVT.

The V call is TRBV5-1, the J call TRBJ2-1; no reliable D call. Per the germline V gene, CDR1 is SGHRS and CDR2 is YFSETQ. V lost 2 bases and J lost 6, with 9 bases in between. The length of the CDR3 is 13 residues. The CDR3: CASSLSLANEQFF. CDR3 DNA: TGCGCCAGCAGCTTATCATTAGCCAATGAGCAGTTCTTC.

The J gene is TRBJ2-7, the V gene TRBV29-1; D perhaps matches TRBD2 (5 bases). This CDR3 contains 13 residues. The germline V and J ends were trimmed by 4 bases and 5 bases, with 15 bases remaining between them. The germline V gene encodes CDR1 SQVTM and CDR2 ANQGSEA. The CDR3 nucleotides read TGCAGCGTTGTGGGGAACGGACTCCACGAGCAGTACTTC. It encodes CSVVGNGLHEQYF.

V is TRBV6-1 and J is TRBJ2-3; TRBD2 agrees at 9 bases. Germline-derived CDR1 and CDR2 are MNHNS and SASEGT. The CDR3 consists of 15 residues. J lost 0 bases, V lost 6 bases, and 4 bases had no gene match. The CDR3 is CASRRLAASTDTQYF. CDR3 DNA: TGTGCCAGCAGGCGACTAGCGGCCAGCACAGATACGCAGTATTTT.

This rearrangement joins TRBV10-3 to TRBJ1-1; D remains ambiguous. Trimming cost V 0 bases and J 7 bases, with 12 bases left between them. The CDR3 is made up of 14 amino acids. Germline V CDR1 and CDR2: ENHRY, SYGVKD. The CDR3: CAISESRDTHEAFF. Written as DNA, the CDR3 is TGTGCCATCAGTGAGTCAAGAGACACCCATGAAGCTTTCTTT.

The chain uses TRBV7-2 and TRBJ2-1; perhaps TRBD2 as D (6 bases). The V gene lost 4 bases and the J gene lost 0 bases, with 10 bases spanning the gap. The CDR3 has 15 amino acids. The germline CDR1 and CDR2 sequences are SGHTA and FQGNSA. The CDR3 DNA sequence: TGTGCCAGCAGCTCGGACGGGAGCTCCTACAATGAGCAGTTCTTC. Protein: CASSSDGSSYNEQFF.

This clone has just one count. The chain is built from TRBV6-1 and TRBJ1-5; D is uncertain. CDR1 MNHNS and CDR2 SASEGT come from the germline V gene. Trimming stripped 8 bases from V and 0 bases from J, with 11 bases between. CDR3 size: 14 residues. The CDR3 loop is CASGGYYSNQPQHF. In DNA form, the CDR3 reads TGTGCCAGCGGCGGATACTATAGCAATCAGCCCCAGCATTTT.

The CDR3 sequence: CASSHRDRGIVAEGGETQYF. CDR3 sequence (DNA): TGTGCCAGCAGCCACCGGGACAGGGGAATAGTAGCGGAGGGGGGGGAGACCCAGTACTTC. J is TRBJ2-5 and V is TRBV28, with 10 bases matching TRBD1. V dropped 6 bases and J dropped 5; count of bases not matched to a gene: 24. This CDR3 is built from 20 residues. Looked up from germline, CDR1 is MDHEN and CDR2 is SYDVKM.

CDR3 protein: CASREGYGVNEQFF. The CDR3 bases are TGTGCCAGCAGGGAGGGGTATGGGGTCAATGAGCAGTTCTTC. The chain employs TRBV6-1 and TRBJ2-1, with D possibly TRBD2 on 6 matching bases. V lost 6 bases, J lost 6 bases, and 15 bases lay in between. Germline CDR1 MNHNS, CDR2 SASEGT. The CDR3 contains 14 residues.

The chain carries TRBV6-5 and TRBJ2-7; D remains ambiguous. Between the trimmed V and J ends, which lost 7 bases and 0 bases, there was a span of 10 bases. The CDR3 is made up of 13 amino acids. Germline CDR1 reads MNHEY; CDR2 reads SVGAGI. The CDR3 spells CASTGGSSYEQYF. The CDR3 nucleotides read TGTGCCAGCACTGGCGGTAGCTCCTACGAGCAGTACTTC.

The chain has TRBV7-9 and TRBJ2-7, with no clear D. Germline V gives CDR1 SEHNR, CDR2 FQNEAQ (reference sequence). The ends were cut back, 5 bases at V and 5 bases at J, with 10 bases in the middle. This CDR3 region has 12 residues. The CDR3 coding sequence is TGTGCCAGCAGCCTCTCCCGGGACGAGCAGTACTTC. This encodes CASSLSRDEQYF.

The CDR3 here is CASSEVGTGAMNTEAFF. CDR3 nucleotide sequence: TGTGCCAGCAGTGAAGTTGGGACAGGGGCTATGAACACTGAAGCTTTCTTT. The chain uses TRBV6-1 and TRBJ1-1; 10 bases align to TRBD1. Trimming at V came to 1 base and at J to 0 bases, leaving 5 bases not matched to a gene. Germline V gene lookup returns CDR1 MNHNS and CDR2 SASEGT. The CDR3 has 17 residues.

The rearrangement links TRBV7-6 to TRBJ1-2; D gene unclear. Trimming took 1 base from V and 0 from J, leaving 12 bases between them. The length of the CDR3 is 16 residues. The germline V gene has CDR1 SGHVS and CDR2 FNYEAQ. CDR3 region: CASSLGVAGANYGYTF. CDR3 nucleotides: TGTGCCAGCAGCTTAGGGGTGGCGGGCGCTAACTATGGCTACACCTTC.

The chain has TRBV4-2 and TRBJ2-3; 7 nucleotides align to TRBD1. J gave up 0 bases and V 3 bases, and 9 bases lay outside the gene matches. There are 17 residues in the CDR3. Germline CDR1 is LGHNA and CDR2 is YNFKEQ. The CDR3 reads CASSQKTGTASTDTQYF. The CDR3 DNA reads TGTGCCAGCAGCCAGAAGACCGGGACAGCGAGCACAGATACGCAGTATTTT.

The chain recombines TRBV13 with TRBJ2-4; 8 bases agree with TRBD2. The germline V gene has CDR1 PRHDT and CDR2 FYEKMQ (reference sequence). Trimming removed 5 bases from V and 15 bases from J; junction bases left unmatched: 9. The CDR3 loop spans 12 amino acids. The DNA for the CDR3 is TGTGCCAGCAGCGCCGGGGGGGTAAAACCGTACTTC. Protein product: CASSAGGVKPYF.

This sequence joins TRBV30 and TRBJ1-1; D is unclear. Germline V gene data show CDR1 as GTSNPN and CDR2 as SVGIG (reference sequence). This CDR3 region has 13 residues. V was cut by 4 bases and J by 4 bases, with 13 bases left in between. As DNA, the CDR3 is TGTGCCTGGACACTCTCGGAGGGCACTGAAGCTTTCTTT. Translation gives CAWTLSEGTEAFF.

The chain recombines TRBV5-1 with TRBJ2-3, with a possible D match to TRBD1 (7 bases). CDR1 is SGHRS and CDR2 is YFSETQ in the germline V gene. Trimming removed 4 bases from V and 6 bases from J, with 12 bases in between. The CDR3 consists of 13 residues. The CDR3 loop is CASSPEGADTQYF. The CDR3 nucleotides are TGCGCCAGCAGCCCGGAGGGGGCCGATACGCAGTATTTT.

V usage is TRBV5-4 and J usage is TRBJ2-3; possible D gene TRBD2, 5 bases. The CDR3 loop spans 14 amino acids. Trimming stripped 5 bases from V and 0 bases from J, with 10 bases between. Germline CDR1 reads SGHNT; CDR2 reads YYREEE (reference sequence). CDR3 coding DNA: TGTGCCAGCAGGGGAGTAGGGAGCACAGATACGCAGTATTTT. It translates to CASRGVGSTDTQYF. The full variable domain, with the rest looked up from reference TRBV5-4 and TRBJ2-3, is ETGVTQSPTHLIKTRGQQVTLRCSSQSGHNTVSWYQQALGQGPQFIFQYYREEENGRGNFPPRFSGLQFPNYSSELNVNALELDDSALYLCASRGVGSTDTQYFGPGTRLTVL.

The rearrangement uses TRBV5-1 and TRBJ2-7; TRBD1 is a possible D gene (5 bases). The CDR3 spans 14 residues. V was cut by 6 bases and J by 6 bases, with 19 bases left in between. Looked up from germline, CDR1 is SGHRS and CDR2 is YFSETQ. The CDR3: CASKPGDSYSEQYF. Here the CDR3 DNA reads TGCGCCAGCAAACCCGGAGACAGTTATTCCGAGCAGTACTTC. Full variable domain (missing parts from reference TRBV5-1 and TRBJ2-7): KAGVTQTPRYLIKTRGQQVTLSCSPISGHRSVSWYQQTPGQGLQFLFEYFSETQRNKGNFPGRFSGRQFSNSRSEMNVSTLELGDSALYLCASKPGDSYSEQYFGPGTRLTVT.

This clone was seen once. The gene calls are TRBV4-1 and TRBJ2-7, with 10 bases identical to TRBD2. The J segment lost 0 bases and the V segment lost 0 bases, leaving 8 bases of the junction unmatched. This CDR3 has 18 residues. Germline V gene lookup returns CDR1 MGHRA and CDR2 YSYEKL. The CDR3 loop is CASSQDRSPSGSSYEQYF. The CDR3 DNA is TGCGCCAGCAGCCAAGATAGAAGTCCTAGCGGGAGCTCCTACGAGCAGTACTTC.

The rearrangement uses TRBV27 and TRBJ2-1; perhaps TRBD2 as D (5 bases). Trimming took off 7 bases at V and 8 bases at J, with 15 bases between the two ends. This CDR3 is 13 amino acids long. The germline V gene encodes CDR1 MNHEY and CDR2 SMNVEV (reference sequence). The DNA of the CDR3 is TGTGCCAGCACTGGGGAGATGGGCGATGAGCAGTTCTTC. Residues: CASTGEMGDEQFF.

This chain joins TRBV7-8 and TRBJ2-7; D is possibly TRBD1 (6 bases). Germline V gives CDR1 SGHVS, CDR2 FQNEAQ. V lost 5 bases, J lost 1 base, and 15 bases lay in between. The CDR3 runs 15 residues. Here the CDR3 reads CASSPHRVESYEQYF. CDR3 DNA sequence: TGTGCCAGCAGCCCGCACAGGGTCGAGTCCTACGAGCAGTACTTC.

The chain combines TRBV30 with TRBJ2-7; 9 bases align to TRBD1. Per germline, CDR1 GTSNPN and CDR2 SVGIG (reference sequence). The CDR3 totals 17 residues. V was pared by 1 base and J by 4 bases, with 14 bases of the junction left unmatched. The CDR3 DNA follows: TGTGCCTGGAGTGAGGGACAGGGAGGCTTGTCGCTGTACGAGCAGTACTTC. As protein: CAWSEGQGGLSLYEQYF.

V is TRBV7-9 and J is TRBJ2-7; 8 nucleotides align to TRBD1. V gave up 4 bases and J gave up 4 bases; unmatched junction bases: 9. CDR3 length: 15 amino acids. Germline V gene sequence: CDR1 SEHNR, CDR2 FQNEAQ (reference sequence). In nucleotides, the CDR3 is TGTGCCAGCAGCTCACTCTTACGACAGGGGTACGAGCAGTACTTC. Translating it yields CASSSLLRQGYEQYF.

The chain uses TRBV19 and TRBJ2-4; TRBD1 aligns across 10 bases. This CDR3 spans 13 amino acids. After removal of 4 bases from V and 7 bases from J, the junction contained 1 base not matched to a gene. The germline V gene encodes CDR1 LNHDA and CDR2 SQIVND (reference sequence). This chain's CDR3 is CASSTGQGNIQYF. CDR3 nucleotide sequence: TGTGCCAGTAGTACGGGACAGGGGAACATTCAGTACTTC.

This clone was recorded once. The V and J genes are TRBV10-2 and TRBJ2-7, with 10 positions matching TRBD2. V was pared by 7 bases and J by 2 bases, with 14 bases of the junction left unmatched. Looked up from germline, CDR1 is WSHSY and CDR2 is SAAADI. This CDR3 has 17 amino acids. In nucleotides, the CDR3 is TGCGCCAGCAAACCCATAGCGGGAGGACTCCGTACCTACGAGCAGTACTTC. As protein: CASKPIAGGLRTYEQYF.